The 8 T cell receptor beta chains below come from one sample, sequenced in a study of blood T cell repertoires in COVID-19. Using immunoSEQ multiplex PCR, the repertoire was profiled, and TCRdb retains in-frame clones only, with some absent. Altogether 200,000 to 250,000 clones are present, 70% to 90% being singletons, with the ten largest covering 5.5% to 7.5%. The sample consisted of peripheral blood. The receptors shown here come from a woman aged 60-75 years with active or convalescent COVID-19.

A single count supports this clone. The chain recombines TRBV10-2 with TRBJ2-5, with D unclear. The CDR3 has 14 residues. Germline CDR1 is WSHSY and CDR2 is SAAADI. V lost 3 bases, J lost 1 base, and 9 bases lay in between. In DNA form, the CDR3 reads TGCGCCAGCAGTGACGTACAGCTCCAAGAGACCCAGTACTTC. This encodes CASSDVQLQETQYF.

This clone came up a few times. The CDR3 DNA follows: TGTGCCAGCAGTATACAGGGGTTAGGTGGCTACACCTTC. Translated, it gives CASSIQGLGGYTF. V and J are TRBV6-5 and TRBJ1-2, with 7 bases aligning to TRBD1. This CDR3 spans 13 amino acids. V lost 5 bases, J lost 7 bases, and 7 bases stayed unmatched. Germline CDR1 MNHEY, CDR2 SVGAGI.

The rearrangement links TRBV15 to TRBJ1-1; perhaps TRBD1 as D (5 bases). Looked up from germline, CDR1 is LNHNV and CDR2 is YYDKDF (reference sequence). Trimming left V 0 bases short and J 6 bases short, with 14 bases between. CDR3 size: 15 residues. The CDR3 spells CATSRDRGVLAEAFF. The CDR3 region has the DNA TGTGCCACCAGCAGAGATAGGGGCGTCCTGGCTGAAGCTTTCTTT.

V and J are TRBV19 and TRBJ1-5; possible D gene TRBD1, 6 bases. CDR3 length equals 14 residues. From germline, CDR1 is LNHDA and CDR2 SQIVND (reference sequence). Trimming removed 6 bases from V and 4 bases from J, with 13 bases in between. The CDR3 region has the DNA TGTGCCAGTAGCCCCGACAGGCGTAATCAGCCCCAGCATTTT. This codes for CASSPDRRNQPQHF. The complete variable domain, with remaining parts taken from reference TRBV19 and TRBJ1-5, reads DGGITQSPKYLFRKEGQNVTLSCEQNLNHDAMYWYRQDPGQGLRLIYYSQIVNDFQKGDIAEGYSVSREKKESFPLTVTSAQKNPTAFYLCASSPDRRNQPQHFGDGTRLSIL.

The rearrangement links TRBV3-1 (or the pseudogene TRBV3-2) to TRBJ2-2; tentatively, D is TRBD1 (6 bases). V lost 6 bases and J lost 1, with 9 bases in between. This CDR3 has 14 residues. CDR1 is LGHDT and CDR2 is YNNKEL in the germline V gene (reference sequence). The DNA for the CDR3 is TGTGCCAGCAGGAACAGGGTGAACACCGGGGAGCTGTTTTTT. Amino acids: CASRNRVNTGELFF.

V gene TRBV5-1 combines with J gene TRBJ2-2, with TRBD1 matching over 8 bases. Germline V lookup: CDR1 SGHRS, CDR2 YFSETQ. The CDR3 length is 16 residues. With V trimmed by 0 bases and J by 0 bases, 1 base remained unmatched. The CDR3 DNA reads as TGCGCCAGCAGCTTGGAACAGGGGGCGAACACCGGGGAGCTGTTTTTT. Translating it yields CASSLEQGANTGELFF.

This rearrangement joins TRBV27 to TRBJ1-4; 10 bases map to TRBD1. With V trimmed by 2 bases and J by 0 bases, 6 bases remained unmatched. Germline loops: CDR1 MNHEY, CDR2 SMNVEV (reference sequence). This CDR3 contains 18 residues. The CDR3 region is CASSLGQGVDPTNEKLFF. The DNA of the CDR3 is TGTGCCAGCAGTTTAGGACAGGGGGTTGATCCAACTAATGAAAAACTGTTTTTT.

The V and J genes are TRBV7-6 and TRBJ2-3, with 7 bases aligning to TRBD1. The CDR3 extends over 17 amino acids. Germline trimming cut 1 base from V and 1 base from J; bases unmatched to any gene: 8. Germline assignment: CDR1 SGHVS and CDR2 FNYEAQ. The CDR3 coding sequence is TGTGCCAGCAGCTTAGTTGCCGTCACAGGGGGCACAGATACGCAGTATTTT. As protein: CASSLVAVTGGTDTQYF.